This entry describes one T cell receptor beta chain. Its target antigen remains unknown. There are no base qualities to consult, and no much larger clone falls within one base. The library was produced with the immunoSEQ multiplex PCR assay. TCRdb mirrors the immuneACCESS table, restricted to in-frame sequences. Some clones are absent from its copies; in checked studies, under half trace to an unresolved V gene, and the reason for the others is unknown. The sample contains about 60,000 clones, 96% of them found a single time. The biggest ten clones account for 2% to 3% of the sample. This sample is part of a study of T cell changes during pregnancy in multiple sclerosis (dated by TCRdb to 2018 to 2020). General notes on the study: The study examined how the T cell repertoire changed over the course of pregnancy in women with multiple sclerosis.

This TCR was recovered from a female donor with multiple sclerosis, enrolled in a pregnancy study. The specimen was CD8+ T cells from peripheral blood mononuclear cells, collected after pregnancy.

In nucleotide form, the sequence is TGTGCCAGCAGTCCCTACTCTATGGGGAGTAGCGCTGGGGCCAACGTCCTGACTTTC. Its amino acids are CASSPYSMGSSAGANVLTF. Recombination joined TRBV27 with TRBJ2-6; tentative D gene TRBD2, with 5 bases matching. The germline V gene (reference sequence) sets CDR1 to MNHEY and CDR2 to SMNVEV. CDR3 length: 19 amino acids, cysteine to phenylalanine. Only the CDR3 part of the read is kept: 57 bases, read in frame from the first base. Trimming removed 5 bases from V and 2 bases from J, leaving 22 bases between the germline ends.